A single TCR beta chain is shown here with its context. TCRdb re-called the multiplex PCR reads through MiXCR, storing one row per CDR3 protein. The table records approximately 230,000 distinct CDR3 sequences, around 35% of them present only once. Samples came from axillary lymph nodes draining the breast cancer. The CDR3 is 22 amino acids. Germline-derived CDR1 and CDR2 are SGHTA and FQGNSA. Trimming took 6 bases from V and 2 from J; bases not matched to a gene: 24. The sample belongs to a study of breast tumors, draining lymph nodes, adjacent tissues. The sample comprised axillary lymph node tissue. The chain has TRBV7-2 and TRBJ2-5, with 13 bases fitting TRBD2. The sequence was obtained from a female donor with breast cancer. Some clones in this sample may be carry-over from other donors' samples. The CDR3 sequence: CASRRQGNSYARLAGGQETQYF. For the CDR3, the DNA is TGTGCCAGCAGACGACAGGGTAACTCCTACGCCCGACTAGCGGGGGGACAAGAGACCCAGTACTTC.